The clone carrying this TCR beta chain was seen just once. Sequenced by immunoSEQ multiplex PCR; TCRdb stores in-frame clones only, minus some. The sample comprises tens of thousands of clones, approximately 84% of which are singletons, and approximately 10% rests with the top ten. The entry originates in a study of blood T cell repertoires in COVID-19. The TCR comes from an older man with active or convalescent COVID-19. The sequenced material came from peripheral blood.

This CDR3 reads CASSQALAGVADTQYF. The CDR3 DNA is TGTGCCAGCAGCCAAGCACTAGCGGGAGTGGCAGATACGCAGTATTTT. V is TRBV3-1 (or the pseudogene TRBV3-2) and J is TRBJ2-3, with 11 bases lining up with TRBD2. This CDR3 contains 16 residues. The ends lost 1 base at V and 4 bases at J; junction bases unmatched: 4. The germline CDR1 and CDR2 sequences are LGHDT and YNNKEL (reference sequence).